This T cell receptor beta chain was obtained from a study of shared clonotypes between healthy human individuals. Whole-study context: Each donor's CD8 memory used one plate, CD8 naive two, each CD4 subset three.

The method was immunoSEQ multiplex PCR; TCRdb's version includes in-frame clones alone and lacks a portion of them. The sample yields about 590,000 clones, around 95% seen once. Positive CCR7 selection of CD45RO-negative cells yielded the naive CD8 cells, and terminally differentiated effector memory CD45RA+ cells were excluded. Sequenced sample: naive CD8+ T cells sorted from blood. This clonotype was sampled from a woman aged 25 to 39 in good health.

CDR3 protein: CASSGEGRSSRVNQPQHF. The CDR3 nucleotides are TGCGCCAGCAGTGGGGAGGGGCGGTCGTCCCGGGTCAATCAGCCCCAGCATTTT. The chain employs TRBV5-1 and TRBJ1-5; perhaps TRBD1 as D (5 bases). This CDR3 region has 18 residues. CDR1 is SGHRS, CDR2 YFSETQ, per germline. V shed 5 bases and J shed 3 bases, with 24 bases lying between them.